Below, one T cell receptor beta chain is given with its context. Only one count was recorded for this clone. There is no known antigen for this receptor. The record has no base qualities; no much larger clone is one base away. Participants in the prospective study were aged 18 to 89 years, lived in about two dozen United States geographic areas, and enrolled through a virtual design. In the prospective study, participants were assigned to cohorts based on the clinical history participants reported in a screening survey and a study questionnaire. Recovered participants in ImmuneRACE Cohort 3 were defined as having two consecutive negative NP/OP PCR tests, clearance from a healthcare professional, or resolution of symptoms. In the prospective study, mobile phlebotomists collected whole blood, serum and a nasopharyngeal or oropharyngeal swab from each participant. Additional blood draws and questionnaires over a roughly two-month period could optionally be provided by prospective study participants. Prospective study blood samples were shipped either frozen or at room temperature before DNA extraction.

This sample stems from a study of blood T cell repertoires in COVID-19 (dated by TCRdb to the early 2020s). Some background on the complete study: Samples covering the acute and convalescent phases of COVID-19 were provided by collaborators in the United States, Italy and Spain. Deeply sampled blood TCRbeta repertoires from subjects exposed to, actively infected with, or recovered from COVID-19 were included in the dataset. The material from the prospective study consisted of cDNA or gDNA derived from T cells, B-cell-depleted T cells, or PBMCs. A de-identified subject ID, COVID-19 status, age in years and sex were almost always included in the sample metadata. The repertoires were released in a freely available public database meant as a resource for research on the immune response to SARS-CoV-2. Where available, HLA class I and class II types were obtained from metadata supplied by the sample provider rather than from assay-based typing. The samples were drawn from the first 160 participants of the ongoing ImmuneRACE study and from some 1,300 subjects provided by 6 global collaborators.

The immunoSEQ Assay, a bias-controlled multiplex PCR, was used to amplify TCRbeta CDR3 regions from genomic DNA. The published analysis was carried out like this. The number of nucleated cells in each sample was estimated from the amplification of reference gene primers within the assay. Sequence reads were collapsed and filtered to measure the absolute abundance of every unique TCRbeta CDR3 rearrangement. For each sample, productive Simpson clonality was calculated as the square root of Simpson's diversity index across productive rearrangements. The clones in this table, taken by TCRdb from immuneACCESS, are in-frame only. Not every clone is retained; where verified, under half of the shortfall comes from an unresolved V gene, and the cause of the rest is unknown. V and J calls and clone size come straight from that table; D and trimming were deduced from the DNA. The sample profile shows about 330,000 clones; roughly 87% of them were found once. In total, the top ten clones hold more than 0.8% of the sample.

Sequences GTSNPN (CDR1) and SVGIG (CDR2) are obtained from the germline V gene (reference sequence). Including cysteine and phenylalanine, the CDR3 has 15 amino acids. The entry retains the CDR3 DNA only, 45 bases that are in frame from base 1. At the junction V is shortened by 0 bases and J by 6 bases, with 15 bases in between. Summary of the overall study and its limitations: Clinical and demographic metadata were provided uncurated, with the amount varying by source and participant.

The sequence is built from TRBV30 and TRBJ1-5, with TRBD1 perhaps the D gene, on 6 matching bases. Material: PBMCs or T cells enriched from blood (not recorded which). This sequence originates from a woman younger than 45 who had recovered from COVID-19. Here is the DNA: TGTGCCTGGAGTGTCCCTGACAGGAGAGGTCAGCCCCAGCATTTT. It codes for CAWSVPDRRGQPQHF. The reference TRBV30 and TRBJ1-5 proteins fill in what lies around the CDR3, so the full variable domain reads SQTIHQWPATLVQPVGSPLSLECTVEGTSNPNLYWYRQAAGRGLQLLFYSVGIGQISSEVPQNLSASRPQDRQFILSSKKLLLSDSGFYLCAWSVPDRRGQPQHFGDGTRLSIL.